This TCR beta chain was documented in a study of Graves' ophthalmopathy and Graves' hyperthyroidism. Physicians reached a diagnosis by relying on clinical symptoms, serum thyroxine, TRAb, thyroid ultrasound and orbital computed tomography. For repertoire sequencing, the TCR beta CDR3 regions were amplified from RNA transcripts. Second-round multiplex PCR came after a first-round RT-PCR that employed HTBI primers. In TCRdb, the multiplex PCR reads were re-called with MiXCR into one record per CDR3 protein. The repertoire has approximately 330,000 distinct CDR3 sequences, roughly 15% of them found once; the top ten carry approximately 13%. This clonotype appeared many times. Trimming took 0 bases from V and 0 from J, leaving 6 bases between them. The germline V gene has CDR1 LNHNV and CDR2 YYDKDF (reference sequence). The CDR3 totals 14 residues.

The TCR was taken from an adult man with Graves' ophthalmopathy. Sequencing was done on a sample of peripheral blood. The chain couples TRBV15 to TRBJ2-7; D is unresolved. The CDR3 protein is CATSRDRASYEQYF. The CDR3 DNA follows: TGTGCCACCAGCAGAGATCGGGCCTCCTACGAGCAGTACTTC.